This T cell receptor (beta chain) stems from a study of T cells in localized non-small cell lung cancer. General study findings and limits: Because researchers sequenced only one region of the tumor, heterogeneity is still possible. In uninvolved adjacent lung, T cell clonality reached its highest value, exceeding tumor.

Details on this clone: Its matching antigen is unknown.

The protocol was immunoSEQ multiplex PCR, while the TCRdb copy is restricted to in-frame clones and leaves out a portion. Of about 30,000 clones listed, approximately 94% are singletons. The CDR3 has 13 amino acids. Trimming cost V 2 bases and J 5 bases, with 9 bases left between them. Germline V CDR1 and CDR2: SGHTA, FQGNSA. Sequences were derived from peripheral blood, sampled before any cancer treatment. This TCR came from a woman aged 40-69 years with stage I lung adenocarcinoma. The V call is TRBV7-2, the J call TRBJ1-1; D is unclear. The CDR3 is CASSLSAGTEAFF. Here the CDR3 DNA reads TGTGCCAGCAGCTTATCCGCGGGGACTGAAGCTTTCTTT.